This entry is about one T cell receptor beta chain. Methods used by the authors: From reference gene primer amplification, estimates of nucleated cell counts were derived. The data were produced by immunoSEQ multiplex PCR, yet TCRdb's version contains in-frame clones alone and is incomplete. V and J calls and clone size are those listed in that table; D and trimming were worked out from the DNA. Among about 200,000 clones listed, 65% to 85% were seen once. Enrollees, about 18 to 90 years old, lived in 24 US areas. It was within 2 weeks before study entry that exposed participants met a COVID-19 case. This sample was included in a study of blood T cell repertoires in COVID-19. Whole-study context: Material from acute and convalescent COVID-19 was sourced from the United States, Italy and Spain.

Germline V gene lookup returns CDR1 LGHDT and CDR2 YNNKEL (reference sequence). CDR3 length: 15 residues. V lost 0 bases and J lost 0, with 6 bases in between. The receptor was isolated from a woman aged 25 to 39 who had been exposed to COVID-19. This rearrangement joins TRBV3-1 (or the pseudogene TRBV3-2) to TRBJ1-5; D is uncertain. Sequences were obtained from PBMCs or T cells enriched from blood (not recorded which). In DNA form, the CDR3 reads TGTGCCAGCAGCCAAGATCTTAGTAGCAATCAGCCCCAGCATTTT. It codes for CASSQDLSSNQPQHF.